Listed below are T cell receptor beta chains from one sample, sequenced in a study of neurological immune-mediated disorders. TCRdb re-analysed the 5' RACE reads in MiXCR, keeping a single row per CDR3 protein. The table includes some 28,000 distinct CDR3 sequences, around a quarter detected once. The sequenced sample was CD4+ T cells from blood. The receptors were sampled from a man in his fifties with HTLV-1-associated myelopathy (HAM/TSP). The CDR3 runs from the conserved cysteine through the conserved F or W. The D gene is left open where the match is weak. Expanded clones are given a class, and other clones once, few, many or no size at all.

V	D	size	J	CDR3	DNA
TRBV10-3	.	many	TRBJ2-3	CAISGDFSASSTDTQYF	TGTGCCATCAGTGGAGATTTTAGCGCCTCTAGCACAGATACGCAGTATTTT
TRBV2	TRBD1	.	TRBJ2-3	CASSRGLITDTQYF	TGTGCCAGCAGCAGGGGGTTAATAACAGATACGCAGTATTTT
TRBV3-1	.	.	TRBJ2-7	CASSQDMFSYEQYF	TGTGCCAGCAGCCAAGATATGTTCTCCTACGAGCAGTACTTC
TRBV3-1	.	many	TRBJ1-1	CASSPRRNTEAFF	TGTGCCAGCAGCCCGCGGAGGAACACTGAAGCTTTCTTT
TRBV6-5	TRBD1	many	TRBJ1-2	CASRAPDRVYGYTF	TGTGCCAGCAGAGCTCCAGACAGGGTTTATGGCTACACCTTC
TRBV12-3/TRBV12-4	.	many	TRBJ2-2	CASSPRGAATGELFF	TGTGCCAGCAGTCCCCGGGGGGCCGCGACCGGGGAGCTGTTTTTT
TRBV20-1	.	many	TRBJ1-2	CSARDSSSGITNYGYTF	TGCAGTGCTAGAGATTCGTCTTCGGGGATTACTAACTATGGCTACACCTTC
TRBV5-1	TRBD1	many	TRBJ2-2	CASSPGQGPTGELFF	TGCGCCAGCAGCCCCGGACAGGGGCCCACCGGGGAGCTGTTTTTT
TRBV19	.	many	TRBJ2-3	CASRTTGGPDTQYF	TGTGCCAGTAGAACAACAGGCGGACCAGATACGCAGTATTTT
TRBV7-2	.	many	TRBJ1-5	CASSSDSGARQPQHF	TGTGCCAGCAGCTCGGACAGCGGGGCGAGGCAGCCCCAGCATTTT
TRBV11-3	TRBD1	.	TRBJ2-3	CASSTGQVATDTQYF	TGTGCCAGCAGCACCGGACAGGTAGCGACAGATACGCAGTATTTT
TRBV19	.	.	TRBJ1-6	CASRAGTNSPLHF	TGTGCCAGTCGGGCAGGGACCAATTCACCCCTCCACTTT
TRBV19	TRBD2	few	TRBJ2-2	CASSMTSKELFF	TGTGCCAGTAGTATGACTAGCAAGGAGCTGTTTTTT
TRBV7-2	.	many	TRBJ2-3	CASSLAGWADTQYF	TGTGCCAGCAGCTTAGCGGGGTGGGCAGATACGCAGTATTTT